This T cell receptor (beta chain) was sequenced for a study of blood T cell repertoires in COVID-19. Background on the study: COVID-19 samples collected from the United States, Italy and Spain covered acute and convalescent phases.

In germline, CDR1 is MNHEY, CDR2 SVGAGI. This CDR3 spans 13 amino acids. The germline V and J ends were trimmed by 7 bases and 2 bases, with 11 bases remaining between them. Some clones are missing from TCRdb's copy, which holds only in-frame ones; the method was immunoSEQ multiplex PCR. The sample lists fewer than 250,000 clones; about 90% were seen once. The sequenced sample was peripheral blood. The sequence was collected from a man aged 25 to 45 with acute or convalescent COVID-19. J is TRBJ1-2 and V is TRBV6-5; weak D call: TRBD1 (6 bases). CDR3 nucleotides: TGTGCCAGCACCCCGGGACAAAACTATGGCTACACCTTC. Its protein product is CASTPGQNYGYTF.